The rows below give T cell receptor beta chains drawn from one sample of a study of blood T cell repertoires in COVID-19. Here immunoSEQ multiplex PCR was the method, and the copy in TCRdb shows in-frame clones only, minus some. The data show roughly 110,000 clones, with roughly 79% seen just once and roughly 10% held by the top ten. The specimen was peripheral blood. The receptors come from a human donor in a cohort sampled during active COVID-19. The CDR3 runs from the conserved cysteine through the conserved F or W. The D gene is left open where the match is weak. Size is stated for part of the rows, as once, few or many counts, or as a class when the clone is expanded.

length: 16
J: TRBJ1-2
V: TRBV7-2
size: .
D: .
CDR3: CASSSTAGVGNYGYTF
DNA: TGTGCCAGCAGCTCTACGGCGGGAGTGGGGAACTATGGCTACACCTTC

length: 15
J: TRBJ1-2
V: TRBV7-8
size: .
D: .
CDR3: CASSFNAGGVYGYTF
DNA: TGTGCCAGCAGCTTTAATGCTGGGGGCGTCTATGGCTACACCTTC

length: 12
J: TRBJ2-7
V: TRBV29-1
size: .
D: .
CDR3: CSVGATVYEQYF
DNA: TGCAGCGTTGGGGCCACGGTATACGAGCAGTACTTC

length: 14
J: TRBJ1-1
V: TRBV19
size: .
D: TRBD1
CDR3: CASSWDSANTEAFF
DNA: TGTGCCAGTAGTTGGGACAGTGCGAACACTGAAGCTTTCTTT

length: 16
J: TRBJ1-5
V: TRBV19
size: .
D: .
CDR3: CASSTPGAAGNQPQHF
DNA: TGTGCCAGTAGTACACCAGGGGCCGCAGGGAATCAGCCCCAGCATTTT

length: 14
J: TRBJ2-7
V: TRBV19
size: .
D: .
CDR3: CASSGVRGADEQYF
DNA: TGTGCCAGTAGCGGGGTCAGGGGGGCAGACGAGCAGTACTTC

length: 17
J: TRBJ2-5
V: TRBV6-2/TRBV6-3
size: .
D: TRBD1
CDR3: CASSYPPDRAWMETQYF
DNA: TGTGCCAGCAGTTACCCACCAGACAGGGCCTGGATGGAGACCCAGTACTTC

length: 14
J: TRBJ2-5
V: TRBV5-1
size: .
D: TRBD2
CDR3: CASSSAGGRETQYF
DNA: TGCGCCAGCAGCTCCGCGGGGGGGCGGGAGACCCAGTACTTC

length: 15
J: TRBJ2-6
V: TRBV28
size: .
D: TRBD2
CDR3: CASSFSGSGANVLTF
DNA: TGTGCCAGCAGTTTTAGCGGGTCTGGGGCCAACGTCCTGACTTTC

length: 14
J: TRBJ2-7
V: TRBV6-2/TRBV6-3
size: .
D: TRBD2
CDR3: CASIPSGRGNEQYF
DNA: TGTGCCAGCATCCCTAGCGGGAGAGGGAACGAGCAGTACTTC

length: 16
J: TRBJ2-7
V: TRBV6-6
size: once
D: .
CDR3: CASSLGSSPGAREQYF
DNA: TGTGCCAGCAGTTTGGGCTCCTCTCCGGGAGCGCGTGAGCAGTACTTC

length: 15
J: TRBJ1-6
V: TRBV6-5
size: .
D: TRBD1
CDR3: CASSFTQGANSPLHF
DNA: TGTGCCAGCAGTTTTACACAGGGGGCTAATTCACCCCTCCACTTT

length: 18
J: TRBJ2-7
V: TRBV28
size: .
D: TRBD1
CDR3: CASSPPQVAGGIHYEQYF
DNA: TGTGCCAGCAGTCCCCCCCAGGTGGCAGGGGGTATTCACTACGAGCAGTACTTC

length: 15
J: TRBJ2-3
V: TRBV5-4
size: .
D: .
CDR3: CASSLGGLLSDTQYF
DNA: TGTGCCAGCAGCTTGGGGGGGCTGCTCTCAGATACGCAGTATTTT

length: 11
J: TRBJ2-1
V: TRBV20-1
size: once
D: .
CDR3: CSARDRNEQFF
DNA: TGCAGTGCTAGAGATCGCAATGAGCAGTTCTTC

length: 13
J: TRBJ1-1
V: TRBV6-5
size: .
D: .
CDR3: CASREGLNTEAFF
DNA: TGTGCCAGCAGGGAGGGGTTGAACACTGAAGCTTTCTTT

length: 14
J: TRBJ1-2
V: TRBV7-8
size: .
D: TRBD1
CDR3: CASSTRDSYYGYTF
DNA: TGTGCCAGCAGCACAAGGGACAGCTACTATGGCTACACCTTC

length: 14
J: TRBJ2-3
V: TRBV4-3
size: .
D: .
CDR3: CASRPELSTDTQYF
DNA: TGCGCCAGCAGGCCCGAGCTCAGCACAGATACGCAGTATTTT

length: 15
J: TRBJ1-2
V: TRBV14
size: .
D: TRBD1
CDR3: CASSITGGANYGYTF
DNA: TGTGCCAGCAGTATAACAGGGGGCGCGAACTATGGCTACACCTTC

length: 16
J: TRBJ1-4
V: TRBV4-1
size: .
D: .
CDR3: CASSQDGRAVNEKLFF
DNA: TGCGCCAGCAGCCAAGATGGGAGGGCAGTAAATGAAAAACTGTTTTTT

length: 15
J: TRBJ2-7
V: TRBV6-5
size: once
D: .
CDR3: CASSYSTGFGYEQYF
DNA: TGTGCCAGCAGTTATTCTACAGGGTTTGGATACGAGCAGTACTTC

length: 14
J: TRBJ1-2
V: TRBV28
size: once
D: TRBD1
CDR3: CASSGTGANYGYTF
DNA: TGTGCCAGCAGTGGGACAGGGGCTAACTATGGCTACACCTTC

length: 15
J: TRBJ2-3
V: TRBV19
size: .
D: TRBD2
CDR3: CASRSGAGGTDTQYF
DNA: TGTGCCAGTCGGTCCGGGGCGGGGGGCACAGATACGCAGTATTTT

length: 16
J: TRBJ2-7
V: TRBV7-2
size: .
D: TRBD2
CDR3: CASSFGLAGIRAEQYF
DNA: TGTGCCAGCAGCTTTGGACTAGCGGGAATCCGGGCCGAGCAGTACTTC

length: 15
J: TRBJ2-7
V: TRBV5-6
size: .
D: TRBD2
CDR3: CASSAGLAGLSGQYF
DNA: TGTGCCAGCAGCGCCGGACTAGCGGGGTTATCGGGGCAGTACTTC

length: 14
J: TRBJ1-6
V: TRBV28
size: .
D: .
CDR3: CASSRAGVNSPLHF
DNA: TGTGCCAGCAGTAGGGCGGGGGTGAATTCACCCCTCCACTTT

length: 15
J: TRBJ2-3
V: TRBV5-1
size: once
D: .
CDR3: CASKQWGGETDTQYF
DNA: TGCGCCAGCAAACAGTGGGGGGGCGAAACAGATACGCAGTATTTT

length: 14
J: TRBJ2-7
V: TRBV18
size: once
D: TRBD1
CDR3: CASSLGQGAREQYF
DNA: TGTGCCAGCTCACTGGGACAGGGGGCTAGGGAGCAGTACTTC

length: 13
J: TRBJ1-1
V: TRBV7-6
size: once
D: TRBD1
CDR3: CASSSPGQGEAFF
DNA: TGTGCCAGCAGCTCCCCGGGACAGGGGGAAGCTTTCTTT

length: 13
J: TRBJ1-2
V: TRBV2
size: .
D: .
CDR3: CASSVQGGYGYTF
DNA: TGTGCCAGCAGTGTACAGGGTGGCTATGGCTACACCTTC

length: 14
J: TRBJ2-3
V: TRBV6-4
size: .
D: .
CDR3: CASSMDRYTDTQYF
DNA: TGTGCCAGCAGTATGGACAGATACACAGATACGCAGTATTTT